This TCR beta chain came from a study of T cell responses to AZD1222 COVID-19 vaccine. Worth noting for this clone: Antigen specificity is unknown.

The length of the CDR3 is 16 residues. CDR1 is KGHSH and CDR2 is LQKENI in the germline V gene. V lost 0 bases and J 6 bases, leaving 15 bases between the germline ends. The method was immunoSEQ multiplex PCR; TCRdb's version includes in-frame clones alone and lacks a portion of them. The data show approximately 130,000 clones, approximately 85% seen once. Points from the study as a whole: At baseline, just five to seven AZD1222 recipients tested seropositive.

The material sequenced was peripheral blood, taken 28 days after the second AZD1222 dose. The origin of this receptor is an adult who received the AZD1222 COVID-19 vaccine. The chain uses TRBV18 and TRBJ2-1; D perhaps matches TRBD1 (5 bases). The CDR3 loop reads CASSPPNSGNINEQFF. In DNA form, the CDR3 reads TGTGCCAGCTCACCACCGAACTCAGGGAATATCAATGAGCAGTTCTTC.